This T cell receptor beta chain was captured by sequencing in a study of T cell responses to AZD1222 COVID-19 vaccine. Broader study findings: Reportedly, nearly half of unique spike TCRs recognized epitopes outside B.1.351/B.1.1.7 mutations. Donor demographics were predominantly white British with a female majority; clonal diversity may be underestimated. Just 5 to 7 people given AZD1222 tested seropositive at baseline.

Trimming took off 3 bases at V and 8 bases at J, with 11 bases between the two ends. Looked up from germline, CDR1 is SGHVS and CDR2 is FQNEAQ. The CDR3 runs to 13 residues. Some clones are missing from TCRdb's copy, which holds only in-frame ones; the method was immunoSEQ multiplex PCR. This sample carries fewer than 200,000 clones, 85% to 95% of them seen once, and the ten largest clones take about 3.6%. Details on this clone: Its specificity is not known.

The sample here was peripheral blood, taken 28 days after the second dose of the MenACWY control vaccine. The V gene is TRBV7-8, the J gene TRBJ2-1, with D perhaps matching TRBD1 (5 bases). The sequence derives from an adult who received the MenACWY meningococcal vaccine as a control. The CDR3 sequence: CASSLGLRYEQFF. In DNA, the CDR3 is TGTGCCAGCAGCTTGGGGCTTAGGTATGAGCAGTTCTTC.